What follows are 11 T cell receptor beta chains derived from one specimen sequenced in a study of early T cells in non-severe SARS-CoV-2 infection. One entry per CDR3 protein results from TCRdb running MiXCR on the 5' RACE reads. The repertoire has approximately 90,000 distinct CDR3 sequences, approximately 9.9% of them found once; the top ten carry 4.7%. This specimen was whole blood, taken at baseline. The receptors originated from an adult who was a healthcare worker with PCR-confirmed SARS-CoV-2 infection or an uninfected control (not recorded which).

The rearrangement uses TRBV6-2 or TRBV6-3 and TRBJ2-7; TRBD2 matches 12 bases. Germline CDR1 and CDR2: MNHEY and SVGEGT. This CDR3 is built from 18 residues. The J segment lost 3 bases and the V segment lost 6 bases, leaving 15 bases of the junction unmatched. The CDR3 reads CASSRLASGRALYYEQYF. The CDR3 DNA is TGTGCCAGCAGCCGCCTGGCTAGCGGGAGGGCCCTCTACTACGAGCAGTACTTC.

The chain recombines TRBV11-3 with TRBJ2-2; D gene ambiguous. This CDR3 has 14 amino acids. Germline V gene sequence: CDR1 SGHNT, CDR2 YENEEA. V lost 0 bases to trimming and J lost 5 bases, with 7 bases between them. CDR3 coding DNA: TGTGCCAGCAGCTTAGATCCCCTTACCGGGGAGCTGTTTTTT. Translation gives CASSLDPLTGELFF. Full variable domain (remainder filled in from reference TRBV11-3 and TRBJ2-2): EAGVVQSPRYKIIEKKQPVAFWCNPISGHNTLYWYLQNLGQGPELLIRYENEEAVDDSQLPKDRFSAERLKGVDSTLKIQPAELGDSAVYLCASSLDPLTGELFFGEGSRLTVL.

The chain recombines TRBV29-1 with TRBJ2-2; D gene unclear. The CDR3 is 14 amino acids. With 3 bases removed from V and 7 bases from J, the gap between germline ends came to 15 bases. CDR1 SQVTM and CDR2 ANQGSEA come from the germline V gene. CDR3 nucleotide sequence: TGCAGCGTTGATAAAGTAGGGTTCGGCGGGGAGCTGTTTTTT. This codes for CSVDKVGFGGELFF.

A few counts support this clonotype. The chain carries TRBV20-1 and TRBJ2-3, with 14 bases lining up with TRBD2. The CDR3 contains 15 residues. With 1 base clipped from V and 6 bases from J, the junction kept 3 bases outside the gene matches. Germline loops: CDR1 DFQATT, CDR2 SNEGSKA (reference sequence). CDR3 region: CSARGLAGGSDTQYF. Here the CDR3 DNA reads TGCAGTGCTAGAGGACTAGCGGGAGGGTCCGATACGCAGTATTTT.

This clonotype was seen more than once but under ten times. The V and J genes are TRBV9 and TRBJ2-5, with TRBD1 identical over 10 bases. The CDR3 length is 14 residues. Germline V gene sequence: CDR1 SGDLS, CDR2 YYNGEE. V dropped 4 bases and J dropped 3; count of bases not matched to a gene: 3. CDR3 sequence (DNA): TGTGCCAGCAGCCCCGGGACAGGGGAAGAGACCCAGTACTTC. Protein product: CASSPGTGEETQYF.

The chain joins TRBV7-2 to TRBJ2-3; a possible D gene is TRBD2 (5 bases). Trimming took 5 bases from V and 2 from J, leaving 8 bases between them. From germline, CDR1 is SGHTA and CDR2 FQGNSA. This CDR3 has 13 residues. CDR3 sequence (DNA): TGTGCCAGCAGCCCGGACTTCACAGATACGCAGTATTTT. It codes for CASSPDFTDTQYF.

This chain uses TRBV9 with TRBJ2-2, with 8 nucleotides matching TRBD1. The CDR3 loop spans 18 amino acids. The germline V gene has CDR1 SGDLS and CDR2 YYNGEE. J lost 7 bases, V lost 4 bases, and 18 bases had no gene match. The CDR3, as DNA: TGTGCCAGCAGCCTCAACCATCGGGGGACAGGTCCGATCGGGGAGCTGTTTTTT. Residues: CASSLNHRGTGPIGELFF.

The chain links TRBV7-9 to TRBJ1-1; D perhaps matches TRBD1 (5 bases). Germline V CDR1 and CDR2: SEHNR, FQNEAQ (reference sequence). This CDR3 comprises 13 residues. Between the trimmed V and J ends, which lost 5 bases and 8 bases, there was a span of 15 bases. The CDR3: CASSLDSLIEAFF. In nucleotides, the CDR3 is TGTGCCAGCAGCCTTGACAGTCTTATCGAAGCTTTCTTT.

The rearrangement uses TRBV5-1 and TRBJ2-3, with 10 positions matching TRBD2. Germline values: CDR1 SGHRS, CDR2 YFSETQ. The CDR3 runs to 18 residues. J was trimmed by 0 bases and V by 1 base; bases with no gene match: 8. This CDR3 is CASSLRSSGGLSTDTQYF. The CDR3 DNA follows: TGCGCCAGCAGCTTGCGGTCTAGCGGGGGTCTTAGCACAGATACGCAGTATTTT.

The chain is built from TRBV20-1 and TRBJ2-2; 7 nucleotides agree with TRBD2. This CDR3 has 16 amino acids. Germline V gene sequence: CDR1 DFQATT, CDR2 SNEGSKA (reference sequence). J was trimmed by 1 base and V by 6 bases; bases with no gene match: 11. The CDR3, as DNA: TGCAGTGCCCCAAAGGGGACTATAGGGAACACCGGGGAGCTGTTTTTT. This gives the protein CSAPKGTIGNTGELFF.

This clonotype was observed a handful of times. This chain connects TRBV3-1 to TRBJ2-7; no reliable D call. V lost 0 bases to trimming and J lost 6 bases, with 18 bases between them. CDR1 is LGHDT, CDR2 YNNKEL, per germline (reference sequence). The CDR3 covers 16 residues. This chain's CDR3 is CASSQDDEIKGFEQYF. As DNA, the CDR3 is TGTGCCAGCAGCCAAGACGATGAAATAAAAGGTTTCGAGCAGTACTTC.